Below, 6 T cell receptor beta chains from the same sample are listed, as sequenced in a study of T cells in localized non-small cell lung cancer. Profiling relied on immunoSEQ multiplex PCR, and the TCRdb table lists in-frame clones only, not all of them. The sample has 15,000 to 20,000 clones, about 80% seen once; the top ten hold about 25%. Sequencing used peripheral blood, obtained before any cancer treatment. Every receptor here comes from a female donor older than 55 with stage I lung adenocarcinoma.

The chain couples TRBV27 to TRBJ2-3; perhaps TRBD1 as D (5 bases). Germline CDR1 and CDR2: MNHEY and SMNVEV (reference sequence). V lost 3 bases, J lost 1 base, and 8 bases lay in between. The CDR3 loop spans 14 amino acids. CDR3 residues: CASSFEQGTDTQYF. The CDR3 nucleotides read TGTGCCAGCAGTTTTGAACAGGGCACAGATACGCAGTATTTT.

V gene TRBV11-2 combines with J gene TRBJ2-7; 8 nucleotides agree with TRBD1. CDR3 length equals 14 residues. V shed 3 bases, J shed 2 bases, and the junction held 3 bases outside the gene matches. CDR1 and CDR2 from the germline V gene are SGHAT and FQNNGV. As DNA, the CDR3 is TGTGCCAGCAGCTTGACAGGGGATCCCTACGAGCAGTACTTC. Amino acid sequence: CASSLTGDPYEQYF.

The V call is TRBV6-5, the J call TRBJ2-7; perhaps TRBD1 as D (6 bases). The length of the CDR3 is 15 residues. Trimming took 5 bases from V and 2 from J, leaving 16 bases between them. CDR1 is MNHEY and CDR2 is SVGAGI in the germline V gene. The CDR3 sequence is CASSGQPITTYEQYF. In DNA, the CDR3 is TGTGCCAGCAGTGGACAGCCAATAACTACCTACGAGCAGTACTTC.

This clone showed up just once. This chain joins TRBV6-6 and TRBJ1-2, with 10 bases aligning to TRBD1. This CDR3 region has 15 residues. Germline V gene sequence: CDR1 MNHNY, CDR2 SVGAGI (reference sequence). The V gene end was trimmed by 4 bases and the J gene end by 7 bases; junction bases not matched to a gene: 9. This CDR3 reads CASSSAGTGASGYTF. The CDR3 coding sequence is TGTGCCAGCAGTTCCGCCGGGACAGGGGCTTCTGGCTACACCTTC.

J is TRBJ1-2 and V is TRBV19, with unresolved D. Deletions cut 5 bases from V and 4 bases from J, with 14 bases between. The CDR3 has 14 amino acids. CDR1 and CDR2 (germline): LNHDA, SQIVND (reference sequence). This CDR3 reads CASSPGWEGYGYTF. CDR3 nucleotide sequence: TGTGCCAGTAGTCCAGGTTGGGAGGGCTATGGCTACACCTTC.

The CDR3 region has the DNA TGTGCCAGCAGCTTAGACGGACCAAGAGTGGCTAACTCCTACAATGAGCAGTTCTTC. Amino acid sequence: CASSLDGPRVANSYNEQFF. The chain combines TRBV11-2 with TRBJ2-1; D not resolved. CDR3 length: 19 amino acids. The germline V gene encodes CDR1 SGHAT and CDR2 FQNNGV. Deletions cut 0 bases from V and 0 bases from J, with 18 bases between.